This T cell receptor beta chain was captured in a study of T cell responses to AZD1222 COVID-19 vaccine. Study findings and constraints: Clonal diversity was possibly underestimated; the donors were predominantly white British and more often female. As reported, nearly half of all spike-specific TCRs target variant regions that are unmutated. It was only a handful of AZD1222 recipients who were seropositive at baseline. When two AZD1222 doses had been given, Spike-specific TCR breadth and depth rose.

Measured with immunoSEQ multiplex PCR; TCRdb has only the in-frame clones, and not every one. The sample lists about 150,000 clones; 75% to 95% were seen once. A note on this clone: The antigen remains unidentified.

CDR1 is LGHDT and CDR2 is YNNKEL in the germline V gene (reference sequence). V lost 2 bases and J 4 bases, leaving 9 bases between the germline ends. The CDR3 is 14 amino acids. The V call is TRBV3-1 (or the pseudogene TRBV3-2), the J call TRBJ1-5, with D unresolved. Sequenced here: peripheral blood, sampled on day 0 of AZD1222 vaccination. The sequence was obtained from an adult in good health. CDR3 bases: TGTGCCAGCAGCCAACTCGGTGGGAATCAGCCCCAGCATTTT. This codes for CASSQLGGNQPQHF.